This T cell receptor (beta chain) is from a study of a mutant IDH1 vaccine in newly diagnosed glioma. About the research overall: There were approximately 62% males and around 40% females among treated patients, whose mean age was about 44 years.

The CDR3 extends over 16 amino acids. V lost 4 bases and J lost 4; bases outside the gene matches: 5. Germline V gene lookup returns CDR1 SGHTS and CDR2 YDEGEE. Study observations and caveats: Changes in top peripheral clonotypes did not appear linked to pseudoprogression.

As to time point: week 35, safety follow-up. Topical imiquimod accompanied each vaccine dose, which consisted of 300 ug of mutant IDH1 20-mer peptide. The table came from immunoSEQ multiplex PCR; TCRdb's copy has only in-frame clones and leaves some out. The table shows tens of thousands of clones, with more than 75% occurring only once. This clone occurred a few times. The target antigen is unknown. The chain joins TRBV5-8 to TRBJ2-3; 14 nucleotides match TRBD2. The clonotype comes from a man aged 50-60 years with glioma. Sequenced material: PBMCs, taken from a glioma patient whose treatment included an IDH1 peptide vaccine. CDR3 sequence (DNA): TGTGCCAGCAGCCCGGGACTAGCGGGAGAGTCAGATACGCAGTATTTT. Its protein is CASSPGLAGESDTQYF. The whole variable domain, filled in from reference TRBV5-8 and TRBJ2-3, reads EAGVTQSPTHLIKTRGQQATLRCSPISGHTSVYWYQQALGLGLQFLLWYDEGEERNRGNFPPRFSGRQFPNYSSELNVNALELEDSALYLCASSPGLAGESDTQYFGPGTRLTVL.